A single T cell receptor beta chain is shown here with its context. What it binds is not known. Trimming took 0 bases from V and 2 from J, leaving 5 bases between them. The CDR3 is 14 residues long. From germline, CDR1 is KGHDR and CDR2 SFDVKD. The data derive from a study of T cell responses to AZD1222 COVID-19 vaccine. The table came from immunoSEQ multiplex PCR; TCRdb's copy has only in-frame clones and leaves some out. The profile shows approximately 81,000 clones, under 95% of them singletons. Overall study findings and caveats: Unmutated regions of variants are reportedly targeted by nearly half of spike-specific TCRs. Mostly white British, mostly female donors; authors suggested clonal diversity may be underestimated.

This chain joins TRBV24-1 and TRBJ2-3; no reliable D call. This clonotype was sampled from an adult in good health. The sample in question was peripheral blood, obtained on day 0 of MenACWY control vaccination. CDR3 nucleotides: TGTGCCACCAGTGATTTGCCTATCACAGATACGCAGTATTTT. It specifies CATSDLPITDTQYF.